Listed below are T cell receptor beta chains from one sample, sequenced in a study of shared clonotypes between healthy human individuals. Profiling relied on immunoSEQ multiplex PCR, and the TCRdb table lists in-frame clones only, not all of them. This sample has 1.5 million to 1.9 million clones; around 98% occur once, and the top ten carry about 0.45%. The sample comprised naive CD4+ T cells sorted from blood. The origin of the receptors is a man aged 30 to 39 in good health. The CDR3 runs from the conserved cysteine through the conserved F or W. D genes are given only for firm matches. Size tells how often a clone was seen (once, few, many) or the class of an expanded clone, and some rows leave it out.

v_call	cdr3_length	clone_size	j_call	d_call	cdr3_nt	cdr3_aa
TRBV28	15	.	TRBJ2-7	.	TGTGCCAGCAGTTTTGGGGGAACAGTTTCCTACGAGCAGTACTTC	CASSFGGTVSYEQYF
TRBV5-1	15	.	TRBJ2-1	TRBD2	TGCGCCAGCAGCTTTCCTAGCGGGAGAGGAAATGAGCAGTTCTTC	CASSFPSGRGNEQFF
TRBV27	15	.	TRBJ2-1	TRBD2	TGTGCCAGCAGTCGTAGCGGGAGGTCCTACAATGAGCAGTTCTTC	CASSRSGRSYNEQFF
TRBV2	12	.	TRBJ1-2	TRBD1	TGTGCCAGCAGTGAGGGACAGGAGGGCTACACCTTC	CASSEGQEGYTF
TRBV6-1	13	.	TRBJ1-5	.	TGTGCCAGCAGTGATGTTGCGGATCAGCCCCAGCATTTT	CASSDVADQPQHF
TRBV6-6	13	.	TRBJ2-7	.	TGTGCCAGCATAGGGGCGGGACCGTACGAGCAGTACTTC	CASIGAGPYEQYF
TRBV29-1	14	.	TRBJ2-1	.	TGCAGCGTTGAGTATGTAGTGGGGGTCAATGAGCAGTTCTTC	CSVEYVVGVNEQFF
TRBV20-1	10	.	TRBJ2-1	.	TGCAGTGTTAATAGGCCAGAGCAGTTCTTC	CSVNRPEQFF
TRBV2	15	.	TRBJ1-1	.	TGTGCCAGCAGGCCTAGTCCCTTACAAGACACTGAAGCTTTCTTT	CASRPSPLQDTEAFF
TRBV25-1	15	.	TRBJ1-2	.	TGTGCCAGCAGTGACCCCAGGGGATCTAACTATGGCTACACCTTC	CASSDPRGSNYGYTF
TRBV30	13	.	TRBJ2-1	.	TGTGCCTGGGTGAGGGCCAGTTACAATGAGCAGTTCTTC	CAWVRASYNEQFF
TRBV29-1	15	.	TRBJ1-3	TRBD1	TGCAGCGTTGCTGGGGGACAGGTCATAGGAAACACCATATATTTT	CSVAGGQVIGNTIYF
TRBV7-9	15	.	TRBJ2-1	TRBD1	TGTGCCAGCAGCGCGACAGGGGGCGCCTACAATGAGCAGTTCTTC	CASSATGGAYNEQFF
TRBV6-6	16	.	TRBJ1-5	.	TGTGCCAGCAGTTACCGAGTTCCCAGAAGCAATCAGCCCCAGCATTTT	CASSYRVPRSNQPQHF
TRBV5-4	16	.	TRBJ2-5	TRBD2	TGTGCCAGCAGCTTGGCGGCCGGGACTAGGGGCGAGACCCAGTACTTC	CASSLAAGTRGETQYF
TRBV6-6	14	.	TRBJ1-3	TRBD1	TGTGCCAGCAGTTCCACAGGGGTAGGAAACACCATATATTTT	CASSSTGVGNTIYF
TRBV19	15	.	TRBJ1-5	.	TGTGCCAGTAGTATAATCGGCAGCCAATATCAGCCCCAGCATTTT	CASSIIGSQYQPQHF
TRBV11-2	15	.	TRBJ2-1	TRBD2	TGTGCCAGCAGCTTATCACTAGCGGAGTACAATGAGCAGTTCTTC	CASSLSLAEYNEQFF
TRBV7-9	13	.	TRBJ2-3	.	TGTGCCAGCAGCTTAGAGTCGATCGATACGCAGTATTTT	CASSLESIDTQYF
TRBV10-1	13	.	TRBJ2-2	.	TGCGCCAGCAGCCCTACTAGCATCGGGGAGCTGTTTTTT	CASSPTSIGELFF
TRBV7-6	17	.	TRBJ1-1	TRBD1	TGTGCCAGCAGCCATCTCACAGGGGGCAAGGTGAACACTGAAGCTTTCTTT	CASSHLTGGKVNTEAFF
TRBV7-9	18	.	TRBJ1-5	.	TGTGCCAGCAGCTTAATGGGTGTAGGGACGCCCCGCAATCAGCCCCAGCATTTT	CASSLMGVGTPRNQPQHF
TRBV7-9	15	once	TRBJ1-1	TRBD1	TGTGCCAGCAGCAAACGACAGGGAATGAACACTGAAGCTTTCTTT	CASSKRQGMNTEAFF
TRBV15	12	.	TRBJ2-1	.	TGTGCCACCAGCAGAGTTCCGAGTGAGCAGTTCTTC	CATSRVPSEQFF
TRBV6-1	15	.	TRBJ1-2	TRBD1	TGTGCCAGCAGTTCCTACGACAGGGCAGGCTATGGCTACACCTTC	CASSSYDRAGYGYTF
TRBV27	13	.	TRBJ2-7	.	TGTGCCAGCAGACCAAAGGAATCCTACGAGCAGTACTTC	CASRPKESYEQYF
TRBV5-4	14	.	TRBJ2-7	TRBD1	TGTGCCAGCAGCTTGGGGACAGGGATCTACGAGCAGTACTTC	CASSLGTGIYEQYF
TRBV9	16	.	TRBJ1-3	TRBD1	TGTGCCAGCAGCGTAGACAGGGGGGTTTCTGGAAACACCATATATTTT	CASSVDRGVSGNTIYF
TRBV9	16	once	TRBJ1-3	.	TGTGCCAGCAGCGTAAACCCCGACATTGGAGGAAACACCATATATTTT	CASSVNPDIGGNTIYF
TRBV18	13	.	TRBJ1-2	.	TGTGCCAGCTCACCGGAGGGGATGGATGGCTACACCTTC	CASSPEGMDGYTF
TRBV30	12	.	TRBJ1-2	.	TGTGCCTGGGGGCGGTCTAACCGACGGGACACCTTC	CAWGRSNRRDTF
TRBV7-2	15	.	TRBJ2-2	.	TGTGCCAGCAGCAGGAACCGGGGATACACCGGGGAGCTGTTTTTT	CASSRNRGYTGELFF
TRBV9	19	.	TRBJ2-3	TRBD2	TGTGCCAGCAGCGCATTACCCCAGGGGGGCGGGAGGGCCTTAGATACGCAGTATTTT	CASSALPQGGGRALDTQYF
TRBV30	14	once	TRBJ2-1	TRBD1	TGTGCCTGGGTTGGACAGGGGAGATTTGATGAGCAGTTCTTC	CAWVGQGRFDEQFF
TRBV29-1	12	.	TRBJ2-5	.	TGCAGCGTTAGCGGAGGGGGAGAGACCCAGTACTTC	CSVSGGGETQYF
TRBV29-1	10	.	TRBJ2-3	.	TGCAGCGTTGGTGCAGATACGCAGTATTTT	CSVGADTQYF
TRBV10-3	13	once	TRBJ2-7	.	TGTGCCGTACGGACGGCGGGCGGTGTTAAGCAGTACTTC	CAVRTAGGVKQYF
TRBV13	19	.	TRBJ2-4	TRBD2	TGTGCCAGCAGCTTAGACGGACTAGCGGGAAGGCGGGCCAAAAACATTCAGTACTTC	CASSLDGLAGRRAKNIQYF
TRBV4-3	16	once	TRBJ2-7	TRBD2	TGCGCCAGCAGCCCCTCCCCCGGAACCCTGGGAGGGGAGCAGTACTTC	CASSPSPGTLGGEQYF
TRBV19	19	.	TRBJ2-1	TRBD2	TGTGCCAGTAGTATTCAGGGGGCCTTAGCGGGAGGACGGTTCAATGAGCAGTTCTTC	CASSIQGALAGGRFNEQFF
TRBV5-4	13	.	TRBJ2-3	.	TGTGCCAGCAGCTCGGCCGGGGACTATACGCAGTATTTT	CASSSAGDYTQYF
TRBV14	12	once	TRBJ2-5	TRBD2	TGTGCCAGCAGCCCCGGCGGGGGGACCCAGTACTTC	CASSPGGGTQYF
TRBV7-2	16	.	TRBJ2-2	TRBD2	TGTGCCAGCCGCCCGGGACTAGCGGGAGAAGGGGGGGAGCTGTTTTTT	CASRPGLAGEGGELFF
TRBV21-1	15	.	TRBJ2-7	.	TGTGCCAGCAGCAAAGTCGGCGGAGAAGACTACGAGCAGTACTTC	CASSKVGGEDYEQYF
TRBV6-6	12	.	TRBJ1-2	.	TGTGCCAGCAGTTATCAGGCTGGGGGCTACACCTTC	CASSYQAGGYTF
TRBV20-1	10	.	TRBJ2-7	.	TGCAGTGCTACTGACTACGAGCAGTACTTC	CSATDYEQYF
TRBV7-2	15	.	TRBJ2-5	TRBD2	TGTGCCAGCAGTCCGGGACTAAACAAAGCGAGGACCCAGTACTTC	CASSPGLNKARTQYF
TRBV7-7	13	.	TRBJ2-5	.	TGTGCCAGCAGCTTAGGAGAAGGAGAGACCCAGTACTTC	CASSLGEGETQYF
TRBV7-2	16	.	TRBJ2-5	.	TGTGCCAGCAGCTGGTGGGGCGCGGCTAACCAAGAGACCCAGTACTTC	CASSWWGAANQETQYF